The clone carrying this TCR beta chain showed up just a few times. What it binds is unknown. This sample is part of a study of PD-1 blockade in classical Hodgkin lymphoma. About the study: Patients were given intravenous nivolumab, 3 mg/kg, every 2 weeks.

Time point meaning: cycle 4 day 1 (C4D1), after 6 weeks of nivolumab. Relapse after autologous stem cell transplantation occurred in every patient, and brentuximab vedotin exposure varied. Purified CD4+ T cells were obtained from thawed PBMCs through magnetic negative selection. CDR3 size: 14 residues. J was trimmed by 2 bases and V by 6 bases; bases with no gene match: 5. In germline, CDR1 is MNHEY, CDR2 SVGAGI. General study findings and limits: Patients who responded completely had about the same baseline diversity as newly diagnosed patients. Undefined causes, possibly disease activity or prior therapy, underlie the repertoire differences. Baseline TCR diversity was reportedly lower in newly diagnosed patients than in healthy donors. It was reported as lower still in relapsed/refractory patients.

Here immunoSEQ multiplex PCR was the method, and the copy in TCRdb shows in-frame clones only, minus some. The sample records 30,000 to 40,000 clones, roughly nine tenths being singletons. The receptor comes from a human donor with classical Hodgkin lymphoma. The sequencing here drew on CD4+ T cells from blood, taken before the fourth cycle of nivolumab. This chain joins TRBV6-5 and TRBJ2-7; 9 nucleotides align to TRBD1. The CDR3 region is CASSADRGTYEQYF. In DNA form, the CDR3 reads TGTGCCAGCAGCGCCGACAGGGGGACCTACGAGCAGTACTTC.